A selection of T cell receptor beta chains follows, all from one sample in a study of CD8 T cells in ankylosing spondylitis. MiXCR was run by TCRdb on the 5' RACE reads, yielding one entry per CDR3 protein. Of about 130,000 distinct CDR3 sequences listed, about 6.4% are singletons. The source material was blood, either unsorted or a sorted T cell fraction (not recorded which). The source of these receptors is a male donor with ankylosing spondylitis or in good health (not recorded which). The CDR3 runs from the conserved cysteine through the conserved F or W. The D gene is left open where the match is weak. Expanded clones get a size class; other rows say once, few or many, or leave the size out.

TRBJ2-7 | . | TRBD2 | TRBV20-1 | CSAATPRERGTYEQYF | TGCAGTGCTGCGACCCCTCGGGAGCGGGGTACCTACGAGCAGTACTTC
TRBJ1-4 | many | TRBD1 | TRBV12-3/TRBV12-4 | CASSLNQGEKLFF | TGTGCCAGCAGTTTGAACCAGGGGGAGAAACTGTTTTTT
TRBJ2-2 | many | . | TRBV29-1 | CSVPGEVNTGELFF | TGCAGCGTCCCAGGGGAGGTTAACACCGGGGAGCTGTTTTTT
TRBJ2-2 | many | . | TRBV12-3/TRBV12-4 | CASGLRWDTGELFF | TGTGCCAGTGGGCTGAGGTGGGACACCGGGGAGCTGTTTTTT
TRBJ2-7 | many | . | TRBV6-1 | CASSSGSDEQYF | TGTGCCAGCAGTTCAGGGTCTGACGAGCAGTACTTC
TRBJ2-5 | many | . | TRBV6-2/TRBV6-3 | CASSPFREEEETQYF | TGTGCCAGCAGCCCATTCAGGGAGGAGGAAGAGACCCAGTACTTC
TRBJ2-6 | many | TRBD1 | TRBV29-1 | CSVEDGDSSFSGANVLTF | TGCAGCGTTGAAGACGGGGACAGTTCCTTCTCTGGGGCCAACGTCCTGACTTTC
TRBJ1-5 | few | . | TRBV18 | CASSPEEGNQPQHF | TGTGCCAGCTCACCTGAAGAGGGGAATCAGCCCCAGCATTTT
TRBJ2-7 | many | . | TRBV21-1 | CASSKRLAGGQYEQYF | TGTGCCAGCAGCAAGAGGCTAGCGGGGGGGCAATACGAGCAGTACTTC
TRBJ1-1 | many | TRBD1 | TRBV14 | CASSLLQGLGVTEAFF | TGTGCCAGCAGCCTCCTACAGGGGCTCGGGGTAACTGAAGCTTTCTTT
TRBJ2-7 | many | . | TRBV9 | CASSVGPGSYEQYF | TGTGCCAGCAGCGTAGGCCCGGGATCCTACGAGCAGTACTTC
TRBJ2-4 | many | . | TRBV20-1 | CSARGYSQNIQYF | TGCAGTGCTAGGGGCTACTCACAAAACATTCAGTACTTC
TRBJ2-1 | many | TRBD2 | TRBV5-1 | CASSLVGVAGGSSYNEQFF | TGCGCCAGCAGCTTGGTCGGGGTAGCGGGGGGGAGCTCCTACAATGAGCAGTTCTTC
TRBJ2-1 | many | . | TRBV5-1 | CASSLGREGGEQFF | TGCGCCAGCAGCTTGGGACGGGAAGGGGGTGAGCAGTTCTTC
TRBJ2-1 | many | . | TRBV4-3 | CASSQDLGNEQFF | TGCGCCAGCAGCCAAGATTTGGGAAATGAGCAGTTCTTC
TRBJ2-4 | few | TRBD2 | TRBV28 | CASSSQRGNLAKNIQYF | TGTGCCAGCAGTTCCCAGCGGGGGAACTTAGCCAAAAACATTCAGTACTTC
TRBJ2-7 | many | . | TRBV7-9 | CASSLWGAISYEQYF | TGTGCCAGCAGCTTATGGGGGGCGATTAGCTACGAGCAGTACTTC
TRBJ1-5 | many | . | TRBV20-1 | CSARGGYSNQPQHF | TGCAGTGCTAGAGGGGGCTATAGCAATCAGCCCCAGCATTTT
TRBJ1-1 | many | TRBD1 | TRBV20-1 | CSARIQGAGEAFF | TGCAGTGCTAGGATTCAGGGGGCAGGGGAAGCTTTCTTT
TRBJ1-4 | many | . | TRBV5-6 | CASSLEALGEKLFF | TGTGCCAGCAGCTTGGAGGCGCTTGGTGAAAAACTGTTTTTT
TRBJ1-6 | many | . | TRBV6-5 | CASSSGTYRTALHF | TGTGCCAGCAGTTCCGGGACGTATCGAACGGCCCTCCACTTT
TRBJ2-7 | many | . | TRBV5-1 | CASSLETVSYEQYF | TGCGCCAGCAGCTTGGAGACAGTCTCCTACGAGCAGTACTTC
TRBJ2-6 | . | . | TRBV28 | CASTPHSGANVLTF | TGTGCCAGCACCCCACACTCTGGGGCCAACGTCCTGACTTTC
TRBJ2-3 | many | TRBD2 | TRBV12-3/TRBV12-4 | CASSPGLGTDTQYF | TGTGCCAGCAGTCCGGGACTAGGCACAGATACGCAGTATTTT
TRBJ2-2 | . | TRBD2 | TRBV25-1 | CASSEFWREGRTGELFF | TGTGCCAGCAGTGAATTCTGGCGGGAGGGGCGGACCGGGGAGCTGTTTTTT
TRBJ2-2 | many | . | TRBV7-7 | CASSVEAGGSGELFF | TGTGCTAGCAGCGTTGAGGCTGGGGGTTCCGGGGAGCTGTTTTTT
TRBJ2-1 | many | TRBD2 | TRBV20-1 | CSAPPRSGGVYNEQFF | TGCAGTGCTCCCCCTCGTAGCGGGGGGGTCTACAATGAGCAGTTCTTC
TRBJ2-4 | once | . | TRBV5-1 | CASSETSENIQYF | TGCGCCAGCAGCGAAACTAGTGAAAACATTCAGTACTTC
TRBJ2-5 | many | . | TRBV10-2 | CASSDPTVWGDQYF | TGCGCCAGCAGTGACCCGACAGTTTGGGGGGACCAGTACTTC
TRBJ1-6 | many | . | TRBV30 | CAWSLGRVNSPLHF | TGTGCCTGGAGCCTAGGCAGGGTGAATTCACCCCTCCACTTT
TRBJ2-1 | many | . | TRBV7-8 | CASSLGGGASYNEQFF | TGTGCCAGCAGCTTAGGGGGGGGCGCTTCCTACAATGAGCAGTTCTTC
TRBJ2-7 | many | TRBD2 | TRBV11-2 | CASSLGTSGGAKTYEQYF | TGTGCCAGCAGCTTAGGGACTAGCGGGGGGGCCAAGACCTACGAGCAGTACTTC
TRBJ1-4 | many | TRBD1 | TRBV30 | CAWYAPGTGYEKLFF | TGTGCCTGGTACGCTCCCGGGACAGGGTATGAAAAACTGTTTTTT
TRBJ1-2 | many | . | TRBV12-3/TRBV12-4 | CASTFRSGAEGYTF | TGTGCCAGCACCTTCCGGTCGGGGGCGGAAGGCTACACCTTC
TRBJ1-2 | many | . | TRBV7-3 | CASSGTVQGNYGYTF | TGTGCCAGCAGCGGAACAGTCCAGGGGAACTATGGCTACACCTTC
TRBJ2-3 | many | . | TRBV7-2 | CASSLEHPTDTQYF | TGTGCCAGCAGCTTAGAACACCCCACAGATACGCAGTATTTT
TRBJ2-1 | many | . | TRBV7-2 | CRGVDEQFF | TGTCGAGGGGTCGATGAGCAGTTCTTC
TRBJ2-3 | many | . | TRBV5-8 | CASSPLWSDADTQYF | TGTGCCAGCAGCCCACTGTGGTCCGACGCAGATACGCAGTATTTT
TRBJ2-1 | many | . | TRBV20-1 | CSAPPDGDYNEQFF | TGCAGTGCCCCCCCCGACGGAGACTACAATGAGCAGTTCTTC
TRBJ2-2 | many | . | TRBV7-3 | CASSFASRDTGELFF | TGTGCCAGCAGCTTCGCGAGCAGGGACACCGGGGAGCTGTTTTTT
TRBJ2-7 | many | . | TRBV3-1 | CASSHRDSYEQYF | TGTGCCAGCAGCCATCGCGACTCCTACGAGCAGTACTTC
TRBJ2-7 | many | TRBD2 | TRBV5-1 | CASSLGLALVAYEQYF | TGCGCCAGCAGCTTGGGACTAGCTCTTGTCGCCTACGAGCAGTACTTC
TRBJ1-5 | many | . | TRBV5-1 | CASSLDSISNQPQHF | TGCGCCAGCAGCTTGGATAGTATTAGCAATCAGCCCCAGCATTTT
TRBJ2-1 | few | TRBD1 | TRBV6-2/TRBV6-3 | CASRRQGAGNEQFF | TGTGCCAGCCGCCGACAGGGGGCGGGTAATGAGCAGTTCTTC
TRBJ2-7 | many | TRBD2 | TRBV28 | CASSLPTGGPYEQYF | TGTGCCAGCAGCCTACCAACGGGAGGGCCCTACGAGCAGTACTTC
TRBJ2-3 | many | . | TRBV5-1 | CASSLEPNTDTQYF | TGCGCCAGCAGCTTGGAGCCGAACACAGATACGCAGTATTTT
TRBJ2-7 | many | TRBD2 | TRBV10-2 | CASSDPSGRSYEQYF | TGCGCCAGCAGTGACCCCAGCGGGAGGTCCTACGAGCAGTACTTC
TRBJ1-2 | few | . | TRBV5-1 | CASSLPTGTVKDYGYTF | TGCGCCAGCAGCTTGCCCACAGGGACGGTAAAGGACTATGGCTACACCTTC
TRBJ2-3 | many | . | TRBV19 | CASSGGGSTTDTQYF | TGTGCCAGTAGTGGGGGCGGGAGTACCACAGATACGCAGTATTTT
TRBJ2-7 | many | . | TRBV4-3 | CASSQEPGSSYEQYF | TGCGCCAGCAGCCAAGAGCCGGGGTCCTCCTACGAGCAGTACTTC